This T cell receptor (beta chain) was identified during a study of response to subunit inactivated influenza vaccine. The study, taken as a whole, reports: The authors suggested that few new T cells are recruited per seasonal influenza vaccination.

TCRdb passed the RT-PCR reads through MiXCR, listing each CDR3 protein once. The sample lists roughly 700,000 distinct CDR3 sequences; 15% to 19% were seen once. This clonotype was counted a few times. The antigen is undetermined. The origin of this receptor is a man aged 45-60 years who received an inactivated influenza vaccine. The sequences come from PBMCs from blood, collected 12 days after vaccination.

The CDR3 bases are TGTGCCAGCAGCGTAGAACCGGGACGGTCTTCGAACACCGGGGAGCTGTTTTTT. Translated: CASSVEPGRSSNTGELFF. V usage is TRBV9 and J usage is TRBJ2-2; tentatively, D is TRBD1 or TRBD2 (5 bases each). Trimming removed 0 bases at V and 0 bases at J, with 15 bases between. In germline, CDR1 is SGDLS, CDR2 YYNGEE. The CDR3 extends over 18 amino acids.